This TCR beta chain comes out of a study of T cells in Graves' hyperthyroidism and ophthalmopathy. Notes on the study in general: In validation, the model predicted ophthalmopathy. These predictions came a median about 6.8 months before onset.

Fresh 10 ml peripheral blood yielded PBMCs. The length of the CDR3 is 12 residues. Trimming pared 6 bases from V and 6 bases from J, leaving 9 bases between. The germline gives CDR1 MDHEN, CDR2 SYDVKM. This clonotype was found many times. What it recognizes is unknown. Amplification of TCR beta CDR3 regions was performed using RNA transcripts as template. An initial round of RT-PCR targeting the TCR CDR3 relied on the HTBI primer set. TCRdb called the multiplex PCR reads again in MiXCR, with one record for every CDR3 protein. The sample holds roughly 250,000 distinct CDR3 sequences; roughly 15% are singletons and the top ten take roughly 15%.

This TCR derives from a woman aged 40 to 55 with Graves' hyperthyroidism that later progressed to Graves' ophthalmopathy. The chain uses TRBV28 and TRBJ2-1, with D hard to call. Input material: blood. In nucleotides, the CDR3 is TGTGCCAGCAGCCGGGTAACCAATGAGCAGTTCTTC. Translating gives CASSRVTNEQFF.